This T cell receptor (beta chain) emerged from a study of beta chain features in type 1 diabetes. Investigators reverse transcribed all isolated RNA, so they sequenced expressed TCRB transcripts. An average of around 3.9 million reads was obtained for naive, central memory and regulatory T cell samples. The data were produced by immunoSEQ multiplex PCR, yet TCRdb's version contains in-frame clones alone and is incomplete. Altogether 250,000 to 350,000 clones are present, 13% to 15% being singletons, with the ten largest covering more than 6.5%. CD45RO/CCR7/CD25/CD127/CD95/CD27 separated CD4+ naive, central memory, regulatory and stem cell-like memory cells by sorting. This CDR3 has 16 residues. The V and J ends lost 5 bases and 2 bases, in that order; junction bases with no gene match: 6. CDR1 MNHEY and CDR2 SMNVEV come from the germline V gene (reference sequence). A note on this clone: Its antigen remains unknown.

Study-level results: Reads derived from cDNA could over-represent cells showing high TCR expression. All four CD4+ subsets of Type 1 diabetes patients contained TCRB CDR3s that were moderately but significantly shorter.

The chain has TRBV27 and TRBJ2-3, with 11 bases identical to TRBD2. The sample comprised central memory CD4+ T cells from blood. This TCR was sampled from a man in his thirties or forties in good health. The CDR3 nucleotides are TGTGCCAGCAGTAAACTAGCGGGGGCCCCCACAGATACGCAGTATTTT. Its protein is CASSKLAGAPTDTQYF.